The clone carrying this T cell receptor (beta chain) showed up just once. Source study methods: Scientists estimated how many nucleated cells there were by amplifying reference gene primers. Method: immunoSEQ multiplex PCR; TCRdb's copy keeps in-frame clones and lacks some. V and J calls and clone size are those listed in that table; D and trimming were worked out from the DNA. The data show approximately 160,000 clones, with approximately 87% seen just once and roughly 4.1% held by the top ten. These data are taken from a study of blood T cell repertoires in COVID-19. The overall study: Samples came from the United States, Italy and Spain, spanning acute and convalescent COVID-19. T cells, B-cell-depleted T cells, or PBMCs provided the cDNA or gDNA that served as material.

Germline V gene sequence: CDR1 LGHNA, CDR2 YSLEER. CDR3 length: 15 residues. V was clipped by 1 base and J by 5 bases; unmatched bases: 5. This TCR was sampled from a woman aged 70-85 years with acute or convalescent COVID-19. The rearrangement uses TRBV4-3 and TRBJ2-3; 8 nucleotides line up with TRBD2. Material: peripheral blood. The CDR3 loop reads CASSQAGGHVDTQYF. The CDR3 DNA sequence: TGCGCCAGCAGCCAAGCGGGGGGGCATGTAGATACGCAGTATTTT.